This T cell receptor (beta chain) stems from a study of monozygotic twins with inflammatory bowel disease. Notes on the study in general: Against healthy co-twins, IBD patients had lower TCRbeta diversity (measured by inverse Simpson).

The authors ran two nested PCRs of about 16 and 10 cycles on TCRalpha and TCRbeta cDNA. From the 5' RACE reads, TCRdb lists one entry per CDR3 protein and no DNA. The table lists about 380,000 distinct CDR3 sequences. Germline V gene sequence: CDR1 SEHNR, CDR2 FQNEAQ (reference sequence). This CDR3 is built from 12 residues. With regard to this clonotype: Its antigen is undetermined.

The sequencing input was blood. The chain is built from TRBV7-9 and TRBJ1-1. This TCR was sampled from a human donor with ulcerative colitis or Crohn's disease, or a healthy co-twin of an affected twin (not recorded which). CDR3: CASSLAGGAAFF.